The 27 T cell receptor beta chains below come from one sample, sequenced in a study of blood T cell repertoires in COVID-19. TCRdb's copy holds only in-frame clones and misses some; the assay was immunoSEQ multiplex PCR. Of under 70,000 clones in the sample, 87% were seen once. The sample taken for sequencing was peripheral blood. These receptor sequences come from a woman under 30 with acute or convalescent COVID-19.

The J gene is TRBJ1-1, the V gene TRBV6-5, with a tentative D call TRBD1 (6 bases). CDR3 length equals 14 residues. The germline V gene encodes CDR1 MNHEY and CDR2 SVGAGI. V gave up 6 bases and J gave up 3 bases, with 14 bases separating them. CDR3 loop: CASRAGDRHTEAFF. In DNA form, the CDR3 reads TGTGCCAGCAGAGCAGGGGATCGTCACACTGAAGCTTTCTTT.

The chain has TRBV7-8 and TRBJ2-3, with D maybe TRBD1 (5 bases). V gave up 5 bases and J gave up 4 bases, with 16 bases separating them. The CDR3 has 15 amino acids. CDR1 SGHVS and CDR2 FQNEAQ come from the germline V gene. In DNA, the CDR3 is TGTGCCAGCAGCCTCGGATATTTCAGGGCAGATACGCAGTATTTT. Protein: CASSLGYFRADTQYF.

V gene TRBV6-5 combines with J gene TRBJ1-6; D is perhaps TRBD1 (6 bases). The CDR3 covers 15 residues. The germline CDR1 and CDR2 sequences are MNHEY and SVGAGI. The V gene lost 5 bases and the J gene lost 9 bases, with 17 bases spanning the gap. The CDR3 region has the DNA TGTGCCAGCAGTATACTACAGGGAAGAGGTTCACCCCTCCACTTT. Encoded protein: CASSILQGRGSPLHF.

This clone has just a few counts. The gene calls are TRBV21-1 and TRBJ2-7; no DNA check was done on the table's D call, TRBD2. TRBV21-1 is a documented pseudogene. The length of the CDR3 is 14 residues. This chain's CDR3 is CASSKVSQRYEQYF. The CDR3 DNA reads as TGTGCCAGCAGCAAAGTATCCCAGCGATACGAGCAGTACTTC.

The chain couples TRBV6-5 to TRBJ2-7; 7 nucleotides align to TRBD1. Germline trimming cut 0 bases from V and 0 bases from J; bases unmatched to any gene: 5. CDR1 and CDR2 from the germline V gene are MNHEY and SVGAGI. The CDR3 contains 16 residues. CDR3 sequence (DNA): TGTGCCAGCAGTTACTCGACAGGGTATGGCTCCTACGAGCAGTACTTC. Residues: CASSYSTGYGSYEQYF.

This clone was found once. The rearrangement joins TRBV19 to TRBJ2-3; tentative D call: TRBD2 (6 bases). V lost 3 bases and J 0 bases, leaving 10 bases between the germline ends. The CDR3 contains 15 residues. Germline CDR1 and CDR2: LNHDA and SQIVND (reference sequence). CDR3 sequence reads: CASSIGGGSTDTQYF. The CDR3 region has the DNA TGTGCCAGTAGTATTGGGGGAGGTAGCACAGATACGCAGTATTTT.

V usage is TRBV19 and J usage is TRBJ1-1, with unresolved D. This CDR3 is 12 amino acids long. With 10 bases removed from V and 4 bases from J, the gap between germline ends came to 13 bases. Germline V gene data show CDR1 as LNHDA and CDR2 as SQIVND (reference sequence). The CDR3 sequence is CATLGSATEAFF. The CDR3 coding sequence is TGTGCCACCCTCGGGAGCGCCACTGAAGCTTTCTTT.

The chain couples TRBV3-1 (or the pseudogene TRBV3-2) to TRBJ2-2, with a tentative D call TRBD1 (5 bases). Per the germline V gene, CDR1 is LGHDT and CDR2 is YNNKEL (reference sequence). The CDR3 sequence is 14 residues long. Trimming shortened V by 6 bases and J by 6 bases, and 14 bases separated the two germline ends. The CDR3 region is CASSTQGRAGELFF. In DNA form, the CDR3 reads TGTGCCAGCAGTACTCAGGGTAGAGCCGGGGAGCTGTTTTTT.

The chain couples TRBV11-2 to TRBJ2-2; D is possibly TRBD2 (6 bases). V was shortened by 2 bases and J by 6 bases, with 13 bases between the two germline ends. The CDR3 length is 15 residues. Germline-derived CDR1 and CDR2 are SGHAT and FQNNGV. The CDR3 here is CASSLLSWGAGELFF. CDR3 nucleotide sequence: TGTGCCAGCAGCTTACTGTCCTGGGGGGCCGGGGAGCTGTTTTTT.

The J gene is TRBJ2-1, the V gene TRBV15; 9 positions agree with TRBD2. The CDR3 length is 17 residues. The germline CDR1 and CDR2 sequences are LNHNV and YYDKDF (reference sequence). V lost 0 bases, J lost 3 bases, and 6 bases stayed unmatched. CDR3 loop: CATSRETGTSSYNEQFF. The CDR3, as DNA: TGTGCCACCAGCAGAGAGACCGGGACTAGCAGCTACAATGAGCAGTTCTTC.

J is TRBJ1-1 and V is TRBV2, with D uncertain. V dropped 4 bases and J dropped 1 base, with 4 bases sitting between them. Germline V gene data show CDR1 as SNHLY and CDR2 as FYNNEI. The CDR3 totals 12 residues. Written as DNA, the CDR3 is TGTGCCAGCAGTGTCAGGAACACTGAAGCTTTCTTT. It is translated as CASSVRNTEAFF.

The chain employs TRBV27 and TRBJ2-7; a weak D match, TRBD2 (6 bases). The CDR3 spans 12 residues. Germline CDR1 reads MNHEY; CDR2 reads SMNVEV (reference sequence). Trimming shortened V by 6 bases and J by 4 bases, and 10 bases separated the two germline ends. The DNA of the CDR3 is TGTGCCAGCAGCCCCGGGGGTTACGAGCAGTACTTC. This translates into CASSPGGYEQYF.

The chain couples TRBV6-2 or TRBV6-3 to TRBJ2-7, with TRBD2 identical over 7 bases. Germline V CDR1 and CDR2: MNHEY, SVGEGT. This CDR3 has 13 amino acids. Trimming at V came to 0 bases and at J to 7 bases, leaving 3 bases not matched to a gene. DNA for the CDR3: TGTGCCAGCAGTTACTCGGAGGGAGGGGAGCAGTACTTC. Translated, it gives CASSYSEGGEQYF.

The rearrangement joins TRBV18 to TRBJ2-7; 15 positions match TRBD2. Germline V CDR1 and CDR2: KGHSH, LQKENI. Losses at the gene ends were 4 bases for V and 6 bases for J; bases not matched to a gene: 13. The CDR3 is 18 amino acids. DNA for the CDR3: TGTGCCAGCTCACGCGGACTAGCGGGAGGGCCATTTTCTGGCGAGCAGTACTTC. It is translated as CASSRGLAGGPFSGEQYF.

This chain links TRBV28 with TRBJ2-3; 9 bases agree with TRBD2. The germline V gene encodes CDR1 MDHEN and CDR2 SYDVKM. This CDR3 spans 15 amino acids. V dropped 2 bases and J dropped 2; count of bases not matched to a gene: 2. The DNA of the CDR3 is TGTGCCAGCAGTTTACTAGCGGGGTCCACAGATACGCAGTATTTT. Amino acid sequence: CASSLLAGSTDTQYF.

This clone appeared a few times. Written as DNA, the CDR3 is TGTGCCAGCAGTGGTTTAGGGGGGGCAGGGAACACTGAAGCTTTCTTT. It specifies CASSGLGGAGNTEAFF. The J gene is TRBJ1-1, the V gene TRBV25-1; the D gene is possibly TRBD1 (6 bases). V lost 4 bases and J lost 1, with 16 bases in between. Germline assignment: CDR1 MGHDK and CDR2 SYGVNS. The CDR3 consists of 16 residues.

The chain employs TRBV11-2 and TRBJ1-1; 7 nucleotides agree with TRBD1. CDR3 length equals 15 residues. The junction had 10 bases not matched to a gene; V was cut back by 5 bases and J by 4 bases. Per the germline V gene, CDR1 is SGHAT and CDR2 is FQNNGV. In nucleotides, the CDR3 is TGTGCCAGCAGCGGACCTGAGACAGGGCCCACTGAAGCTTTCTTT. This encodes CASSGPETGPTEAFF.

The CDR3 sequence is CASSLLVVGDEQFF. The CDR3, as DNA: TGTGCCAGCAGCCTCCTTGTGGTCGGAGATGAGCAGTTCTTC. J is TRBJ2-1 and V is TRBV7-8; D uncertain. The germline CDR1 and CDR2 sequences are SGHVS and FQNEAQ. CDR3 size: 14 residues. V was shortened by 5 bases and J by 8 bases, with 16 bases between the two germline ends.

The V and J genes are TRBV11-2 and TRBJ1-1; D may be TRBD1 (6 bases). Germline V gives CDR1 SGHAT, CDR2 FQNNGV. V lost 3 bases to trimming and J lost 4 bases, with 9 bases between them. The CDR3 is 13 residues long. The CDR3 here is CASSFTGTTEAFF. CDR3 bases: TGTGCCAGCAGCTTCACAGGGACCACTGAAGCTTTCTTT.

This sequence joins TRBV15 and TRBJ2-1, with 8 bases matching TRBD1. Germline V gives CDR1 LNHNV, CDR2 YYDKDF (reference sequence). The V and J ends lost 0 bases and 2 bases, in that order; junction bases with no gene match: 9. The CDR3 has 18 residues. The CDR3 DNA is TGTGCCACCAGCAGAGATTTGGACTGGACAGGGCCCTACAATGAGCAGTTCTTC. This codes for CATSRDLDWTGPYNEQFF.

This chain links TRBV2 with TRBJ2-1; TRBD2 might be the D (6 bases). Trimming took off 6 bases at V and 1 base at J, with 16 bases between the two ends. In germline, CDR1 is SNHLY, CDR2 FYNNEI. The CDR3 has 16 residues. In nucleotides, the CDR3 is TGTGCCAGCAGACCCGGACTACCTCCTTCCTACAATGAGCAGTTCTTC. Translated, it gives CASRPGLPPSYNEQFF.

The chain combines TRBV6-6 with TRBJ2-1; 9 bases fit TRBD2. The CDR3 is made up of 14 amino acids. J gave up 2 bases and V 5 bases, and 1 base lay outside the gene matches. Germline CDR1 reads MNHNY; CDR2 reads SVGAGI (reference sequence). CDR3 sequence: CASSRLAAYNEQFF. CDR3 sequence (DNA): TGTGCCAGCAGTCGACTAGCGGCCTACAATGAGCAGTTCTTC.

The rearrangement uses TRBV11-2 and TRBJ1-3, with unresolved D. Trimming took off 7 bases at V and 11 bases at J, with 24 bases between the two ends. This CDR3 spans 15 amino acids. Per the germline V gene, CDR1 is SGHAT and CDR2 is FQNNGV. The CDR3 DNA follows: TGTGCCAGCACGCGAGGGAACAGACCGCCCGGGGCCATATATTTT. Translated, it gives CASTRGNRPPGAIYF.

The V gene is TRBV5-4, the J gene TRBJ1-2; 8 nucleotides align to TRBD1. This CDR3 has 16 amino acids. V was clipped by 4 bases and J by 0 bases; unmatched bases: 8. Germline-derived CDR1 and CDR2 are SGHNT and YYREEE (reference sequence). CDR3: CASSKRQGLANYGYTF. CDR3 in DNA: TGTGCCAGCAGCAAAAGACAGGGGTTGGCTAACTATGGCTACACCTTC.

CDR3 sequence: CASSRDRGRMTEAFF. As DNA, the CDR3 is TGTGCCAGCAGCCGGGACAGGGGGCGTATGACTGAAGCTTTCTTT. V usage is TRBV7-2 and J usage is TRBJ1-1; 12 nucleotides match TRBD1. Germline assignment: CDR1 SGHTA and CDR2 FQGNSA. The CDR3 extends over 15 amino acids. The V gene end was trimmed by 5 bases and the J gene end by 5 bases; junction bases not matched to a gene: 6.

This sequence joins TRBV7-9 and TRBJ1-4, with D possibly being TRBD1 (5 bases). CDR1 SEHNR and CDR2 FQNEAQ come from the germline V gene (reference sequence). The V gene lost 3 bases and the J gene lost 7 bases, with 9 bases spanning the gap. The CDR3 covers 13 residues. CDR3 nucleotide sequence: TGTGCCAGCAGCTTGGAGGGGAGTGAAAAACTGTTTTTT. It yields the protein CASSLEGSEKLFF.

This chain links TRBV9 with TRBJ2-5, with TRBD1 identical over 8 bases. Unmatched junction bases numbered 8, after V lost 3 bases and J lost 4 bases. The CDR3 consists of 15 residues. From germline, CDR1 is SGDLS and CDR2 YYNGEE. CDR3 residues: CASSASGGRVETQYF. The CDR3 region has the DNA TGTGCCAGCAGCGCCTCAGGGGGCAGGGTAGAGACCCAGTACTTC.